This passage covers 30 T cell receptor beta chains from one sample sequenced in a study of blood T cell repertoires in COVID-19. The assay was immunoSEQ multiplex PCR, and TCRdb's table has in-frame clones only and misses some. The table includes 300,000 to 400,000 clones, 70% to 90% detected once. The material sequenced was peripheral blood. The origin of the receptors is a woman between 25 and 40 years old with COVID-19, enrolled during active disease.

This chain's CDR3 is CASSYSNQGSYGYTF. CDR3 nucleotides: TGTGCCAGCAGTTACTCGAATCAGGGTAGCTATGGCTACACCTTC. J is TRBJ1-2 and V is TRBV6-6; possible D gene TRBD1, 5 bases. The CDR3 is 15 residues long. Per the germline V gene, CDR1 is MNHNY and CDR2 is SVGAGI (reference sequence). V dropped 0 bases and J dropped 4 bases, with 12 bases sitting between them.

The CDR3 loop reads CAWSPGQGDTIYF. The CDR3 DNA follows: TGTGCCTGGAGTCCGGGACAGGGAGACACCATATATTTT. The chain uses TRBV30 and TRBJ1-3; the match to TRBD1 covers 9 bases. The CDR3 is 13 residues long. Germline V gene lookup returns CDR1 GTSNPN and CDR2 SVGIG (reference sequence). With 2 bases clipped from V and 8 bases from J, the junction kept 4 bases outside the gene matches.

In its sample, this clone was seen many times. This chain uses TRBV4-1 with TRBJ1-4; unclear D gene. Germline V gene lookup returns CDR1 MGHRA and CDR2 YSYEKL. The CDR3 is made up of 13 amino acids. V lost 0 bases and J lost 13, with 12 bases in between. CDR3 protein: CASSQDAVKRLFF. Here the CDR3 DNA reads TGCGCCAGCAGCCAAGACGCCGTAAAGAGACTGTTTTTT.

The rearrangement links TRBV4-1 to TRBJ1-3; no firm D call. The germline V gene encodes CDR1 MGHRA and CDR2 YSYEKL. Trimming shortened V by 0 bases and J by 4 bases, and 7 bases separated the two germline ends. CDR3 length equals 14 residues. The CDR3: CASSQDGHGNTIYF. DNA of the CDR3: TGCGCCAGCAGCCAAGATGGCCACGGAAACACCATATATTTT.

Written as DNA, the CDR3 is TGTGCCAGAAGCTCCCCTCTGACTAGCGGGGGATTGTATGAGCAGTTCTTC. The encoded protein is CARSSPLTSGGLYEQFF. The rearrangement joins TRBV5-3 to TRBJ2-1; 12 bases are a match to TRBD2. TRBV5-3 is placed among ORFs of uncertain function. The ends lost 3 bases at V and 8 bases at J; junction bases unmatched: 12. The CDR3 totals 17 residues.

The chain is built from TRBV2 and TRBJ1-3; D is unclear. There are 14 residues in the CDR3. Germline V lookup: CDR1 SNHLY, CDR2 FYNNEI. The V end was cut by 5 bases, the J end by 0 bases, with 8 bases between. The CDR3 loop reads CASSKDYSGNTIYF. CDR3 DNA sequence: TGTGCCAGCAGTAAAGATTACTCTGGAAACACCATATATTTT. Drawing the rest from reference TRBV2 and TRBJ1-3, the complete variable domain is EPEVTQTPSHQVTQMGQEVILRCVPISNHLYFYWYRQILGQKVEFLVSFYNNEISEKSEIFDDQFSVERPDGSNFTLKIRSTKLEDSAMYFCASSKDYSGNTIYFGEGSWLTVV.

This rearrangement joins TRBV6-5 to TRBJ2-1, with 7 positions matching TRBD2. CDR1 and CDR2 (germline): MNHEY, SVGAGI. V lost 6 bases, J lost 3 bases, and 5 bases stayed unmatched. This CDR3 has 14 residues. The CDR3 loop reads CASSSSGDYNEQFF. In nucleotides, the CDR3 is TGTGCCAGCAGCTCTAGCGGAGACTACAATGAGCAGTTCTTC.

The chain recombines TRBV7-9 with TRBJ2-7; 7 bases are shared with TRBD1. The CDR3 has 13 residues. Germline loops: CDR1 SEHNR, CDR2 FQNEAQ (reference sequence). Unmatched junction bases numbered 5, after V lost 3 bases and J lost 6 bases. CDR3 nucleotide sequence: TGTGCCAGCAGCTTGCCACAGGGGCGCGAGCAGTACTTC. It codes for CASSLPQGREQYF.

CDR3 nucleotide sequence: TGCGCCAGCAGCTTCGATTCCACAGGGGGTGAAAAACTGTTTTTT. Protein: CASSFDSTGGEKLFF. The V gene is TRBV5-1, the J gene TRBJ1-4; TRBD1 matches 8 bases. Germline V gene lookup returns CDR1 SGHRS and CDR2 YFSETQ. The CDR3 runs to 15 residues. J was trimmed by 7 bases and V by 2 bases; bases with no gene match: 7.

This clone appeared many times. The chain carries TRBV6-5 and TRBJ2-7; 7 bases align to TRBD1. The CDR3 extends over 15 amino acids. Trimming at V came to 7 bases and at J to 0 bases, leaving 9 bases not matched to a gene. Germline-derived CDR1 and CDR2 are MNHEY and SVGAGI. The CDR3 loop is CASKQGPESSYEQYV. The CDR3 DNA sequence: TGTGCCAGCAAACAGGGGCCAGAGTCCTCCTACGAGCAGTACGTC.

The chain joins TRBV11-2 to TRBJ2-7, with TRBD1 matching 7 bases. In germline, CDR1 is SGHAT, CDR2 FQNNGV. This CDR3 spans 12 amino acids. J lost 5 bases, V lost 5 bases, and 3 bases had no gene match. The CDR3 sequence is CASSPTGDEQYV. The CDR3 DNA reads TGTGCCAGCAGCCCCACAGGGGACGAGCAGTACGTC.

The chain uses TRBV5-1 and TRBJ2-2, with D tentatively TRBD2 (6 bases). The CDR3 is 15 residues long. The V gene lost 3 bases and the J gene lost 5 bases, with 14 bases spanning the gap. Germline CDR1 and CDR2: SGHRS and YFSETQ. CDR3 in amino acids: CASSSQTAGTGELFF. The DNA for the CDR3 is TGCGCCAGCAGCTCACAGACGGCGGGGACCGGGGAGCTGTTTTTT.

V is TRBV7-9 and J is TRBJ2-3, with D perhaps matching TRBD1 (5 bases). This CDR3 spans 19 amino acids. Germline-derived CDR1 and CDR2 are SEHNR and FQNEAQ (reference sequence). Trimming pared 4 bases from V and 0 bases from J, leaving 23 bases between. CDR3 sequence: CASSWSKSRQSTSTDTQYF. The CDR3 DNA reads TGTGCCAGCAGCTGGTCGAAGTCGAGACAGAGCACTAGCACAGATACGCAGTATTTT.

CDR3 region: CASSLGLEETQYF. The CDR3 nucleotides read TGTGCCAGCAGTCTGGGACTCGAAGAGACCCAGTACTTC. The gene calls are TRBV28 and TRBJ2-5; D perhaps matches TRBD2 (6 bases). Germline CDR1 reads MDHEN; CDR2 reads SYDVKM. Trimming cost V 5 bases and J 3 bases, with 10 bases left between them. The CDR3 runs 13 residues.

The chain has TRBV5-8 and TRBJ1-6; the D gene is possibly TRBD1 (5 bases). CDR1 is SGHTS, CDR2 YDEGEE, per germline. V was cut by 3 bases and J by 5 bases, with 15 bases left in between. CDR3 length: 16 amino acids. CDR3 amino acids: CASSYTKGTDNSPLHF. The CDR3 region has the DNA TGTGCCAGCAGCTACACGAAGGGGACTGATAATTCACCCCTCCACTTT.

The CDR3 sequence: CASSPSNSNYGYTF. DNA for the CDR3: TGTGCCAGCTCACCATCGAACTCTAACTATGGCTACACCTTC. The V and J genes are TRBV18 and TRBJ1-2; D is uncertain. In germline, CDR1 is KGHSH, CDR2 LQKENI. The CDR3 has 14 residues. V was cut by 2 bases and J by 0 bases, with 7 bases left in between.

The gene calls are TRBV4-2 and TRBJ2-5; 11 nucleotides match TRBD2. V was clipped by 1 base and J by 2 bases; unmatched bases: 9. CDR1 is LGHNA, CDR2 YNFKEQ, per germline. CDR3 size: 18 residues. The CDR3 spells CASSQATSGGGLQETQYF. CDR3 DNA: TGTGCCAGCAGCCAAGCCACTAGCGGGGGCGGATTACAAGAGACCCAGTACTTC.

The chain uses TRBV10-2 and TRBJ2-3; 10 bases line up with TRBD1. The V and J ends lost 4 bases and 4 bases, in that order; junction bases with no gene match: 2. This CDR3 region has 14 residues. The germline V gene has CDR1 WSHSY and CDR2 SAAADI. Here the CDR3 reads CASSGTGGADTQYF. The CDR3 nucleotides are TGCGCCAGCAGTGGGACAGGGGGTGCAGATACGCAGTATTTT.

This chain uses TRBV28 with TRBJ2-7, with D unclear. The ends were cut back, 6 bases at V and 1 base at J, with 10 bases in the middle. Germline CDR1 MDHEN, CDR2 SYDVKM. The CDR3 length is 13 residues. DNA of the CDR3: TGTGCCAGCAGAGGCCCCGGGTCCTACGAGCAGTACGTC. Encoded protein: CASRGPGSYEQYV.

The chain links TRBV4-3 to TRBJ1-2; a weak D match, TRBD1 (5 bases). This CDR3 spans 15 amino acids. The V and J ends lost 3 bases and 0 bases respectively, with 11 bases between them. Germline CDR1 is LGHNA and CDR2 is YSLEER. The CDR3 DNA reads TGCGCCAGCAGCCAGGAAGGGGATTCTAACTATGGCTACACCTTC. Encoded protein: CASSQEGDSNYGYTF.

This chain uses TRBV2 with TRBJ1-4; a possible D gene is TRBD1 (5 bases). Germline V gene sequence: CDR1 SNHLY, CDR2 FYNNEI. The CDR3 extends over 15 amino acids. Trimming cost V 3 bases and J 0 bases, with 8 bases left between them. The CDR3 reads CASSEWGATNEKLFF. DNA of the CDR3: TGTGCCAGCAGTGAGTGGGGCGCAACTAATGAAAAACTGTTTTTT.

V usage is TRBV4-2 and J usage is TRBJ1-4; 9 bases are shared with TRBD1. V was pared by 8 bases and J by 4 bases, with 8 bases of the junction left unmatched. Germline V CDR1 and CDR2: LGHNA, YNFKEQ. The CDR3 runs to 15 residues. This chain's CDR3 is CASRTGAEVNEKLFF. The CDR3, as DNA: TGTGCCAGCCGGACAGGGGCGGAGGTTAATGAAAAACTGTTTTTT.

CDR3 residues: CASSLGAPSPLHF. The CDR3 DNA follows: TGTGCCAGTAGTTTAGGGGCGCCTTCACCCCTCCACTTT. The gene calls are TRBV19 and TRBJ1-6, with D possibly TRBD1 on 5 matching bases. Germline loops: CDR1 LNHDA, CDR2 SQIVND (reference sequence). V lost 5 bases, J lost 9 bases, and 11 bases lay in between. The CDR3 length is 13 residues.

J is TRBJ2-4 and V is TRBV6-7; D ambiguous. TRBV6-7 is an ORF for which the function is uncertain. Trimming took off 2 bases at V and 10 bases at J, with 6 bases between the two ends. The CDR3 length is 11 residues. The chain's CDR3 is CASSYGRIQYF. CDR3 sequence (DNA): TGTGCCAGCAGTTACGGCAGGATTCAGTACTTC.

The chain uses TRBV18 and TRBJ1-1; 10 nucleotides match TRBD1. Per the germline V gene, CDR1 is KGHSH and CDR2 is LQKENI. This CDR3 region has 14 residues. V gave up 2 bases and J gave up 5 bases; unmatched junction bases: 2. For the CDR3, the DNA is TGTGCCAGCTCACCAAGGGACAGGGGAACTGAAGCTTTCTTT. This codes for CASSPRDRGTEAFF.

Concerning this clone itself: Sequence at one end of the junction differs from germline and may be a read error. The J gene is TRBJ2-5, the V gene TRBV7-7; no clear D gene. Germline values: CDR1 SSHAT, CDR2 FNYEAQ (reference sequence). The CDR3 sequence is 16 residues long. The CDR3 nucleotides are TGTGCTAGCAGCCGCCTAGGCAGCCTGGTGGGAGAGACCCAGTACTTC. It encodes CASSRLGSLVGETQYF. The complete variable domain, with remaining parts taken from reference TRBV7-7 and TRBJ2-5, reads GAGVSQSPRYKVTKRGQDVTLRCDPISSHATLYWYQQALGQGPEFLTYFNYEAQPDKSGLPSDRFSAERPEGSISTLTIQRTEQRDSAMYRCASSRLGSLVGETQYFGPGTRLLVL.

V gene TRBV5-1 combines with J gene TRBJ1-1, with 10 bases aligning to TRBD1. V was pared by 4 bases and J by 0 bases, with 6 bases of the junction left unmatched. The CDR3 is 16 amino acids. Germline V CDR1 and CDR2: SGHRS, YFSETQ. CDR3 protein: CASSGGQGSLNTEAFF. CDR3 coding DNA: TGCGCCAGCAGCGGGGGACAGGGGAGTCTGAACACTGAAGCTTTCTTT.

For the CDR3, the DNA is TGTGCCAGTAGTACGGCAGGGGGCACAGATACGCAGTATTTT. It is translated as CASSTAGGTDTQYF. The rearrangement uses TRBV19 and TRBJ2-3; TRBD1 is a possible D gene (6 bases). The CDR3 contains 14 residues. Germline V gives CDR1 LNHDA, CDR2 SQIVND (reference sequence). V dropped 4 bases and J dropped 1 base, with 9 bases sitting between them. The whole variable domain, remainder taken from reference TRBV19 and TRBJ2-3, is DGGITQSPKYLFRKEGQNVTLSCEQNLNHDAMYWYRQDPGQGLRLIYYSQIVNDFQKGDIAEGYSVSREKKESFPLTVTSAQKNPTAFYLCASSTAGGTDTQYFGPGTRLTVL.

CDR3 coding DNA: TGTGCCAGCAACAGGCTTGGGGGCCTTGTGTCACCCCTCCACTTT. It codes for CASNRLGGLVSPLHF. This sequence joins TRBV5-5 and TRBJ1-6, with D perhaps TRBD1 (6 bases). The CDR3 is 15 residues long. Per the germline V gene, CDR1 is SGHKS and CDR2 is YYEKEE (reference sequence). Trimming cost V 6 bases and J 10 bases, with 20 bases left between them.

This chain links TRBV3-1 (or the pseudogene TRBV3-2) with TRBJ2-2, with a weak D call TRBD1 (7 bases). V shed 3 bases and J shed 2 bases, with 10 bases lying between them. This CDR3 region has 15 residues. Germline loops: CDR1 LGHDT, CDR2 YNNKEL (reference sequence). The CDR3 DNA reads as TGTGCCAGCAGCCACCAGGGGGGAAACACCGGGGAGCTGTTTTTT. Translating gives CASSHQGGNTGELFF.